This is a list of T cell receptor beta chains from one sample in a study of vaccination effects on CD4 cells after COVID-19. Generated by immunoSEQ multiplex PCR, the TCRdb table keeps only in-frame clones and is missing some. The sample lists tens of thousands of clones; roughly four fifths were seen once. These receptors lack a known antigen. Source: CD4+ T cells from PBMCs cultured with HCoV-229E spike peptides, taken after COVID-19 vaccination. These receptors were collected from a human donor who received a COVID-19 vaccine. Each CDR3 is given with its conserved first and last residue. D genes are given only for firm matches. Clone size is given for some rows only: seen once, a few or many times, or a class if the clone is expanded.

cdr3_nt	cdr3_aa	clone_size	cdr3_length	v_call	j_call	d_call
TGTGCCAGCAGCCGGTCCGCCCAGGGAGGGAAGCCCCAGCATTTT	CASSRSAQGGKPQHF	-	15	TRBV6-5	TRBJ1-5	-
TGTGCCATCAGTGACCACGCCAGACAGGGGGCGAACACCGGGGAGCTGTTTTTT	CAISDHARQGANTGELFF	-	18	TRBV10-3	TRBJ2-2	TRBD1
TGTGCCAGCAGTCCCAGACTAGGAGGAGATACGCAGTATTTT	CASSPRLGGDTQYF	few	14	TRBV6-2/TRBV6-3	TRBJ2-3	-
TGCGCCAGCAGGGAGGGGTCTGGGAATTCACCCCTCCACTTT	CASREGSGNSPLHF	-	14	TRBV5-1	TRBJ1-6	-
TGTGCCAGTAGTATTGGGTACGGGAATCAGCCCCAGCATTTT	CASSIGYGNQPQHF	once	14	TRBV19	TRBJ1-5	-
TGCGCCAGCAGTCAATGGGACGGGACAGGGTACACCGGGGAGCTGTTTTTT	CASSQWDGTGYTGELFF	-	17	TRBV23-1	TRBJ2-2	TRBD1
TGTGCCAGCAGCCAAGATACCGACAGGGCCGGGGAGACCCAGTACTTC	CASSQDTDRAGETQYF	-	16	TRBV3-1/TRBV3-2	TRBJ2-5	TRBD1
TGCGCCAGCAGCTTGGGTGGGCCCGAGGATGAGCAGTTCTTC	CASSLGGPEDEQFF	-	14	TRBV5-1	TRBJ2-1	-
TGCGCCAGCAGTCAATCGCGGCAGGGGCCTGGGGCCAACGTCCTGACTTTC	CASSQSRQGPGANVLTF	-	17	TRBV23-1	TRBJ2-6	-
TGTGCCAGCAGTTTACCATCGACAGGGCTCCGCTTGAACACTGAAGCTTTCTTT	CASSLPSTGLRLNTEAFF	-	18	TRBV6-2/TRBV6-3	TRBJ1-1	TRBD1
TGCGCCAGCAGCTTTTTAGCGGACCGATTCGACGAGCAGTACTTC	CASSFLADRFDEQYF	few	15	TRBV5-1	TRBJ2-7	-
TGCAGCGTCCAGGGGACCCCTGGGAACACTGAAGCTTTCTTT	CSVQGTPGNTEAFF	-	14	TRBV29-1	TRBJ1-1	-
TGTGCCAGCAGTCCTACCGGGACAGTGAACACTGAAGCTTTCTTT	CASSPTGTVNTEAFF	few	15	TRBV3-1/TRBV3-2	TRBJ1-1	TRBD1
TGTGCCAGCAGCTTAGGTGCGACAGGGCGCACAGATACGCAGTATTTT	CASSLGATGRTDTQYF	-	16	TRBV25-1	TRBJ2-3	TRBD1
TGTGCCAGTAGTATAGAGAAGCGGGAGGGAAATACGCAGTATTTT	CASSIEKREGNTQYF	few	15	TRBV19	TRBJ2-3	TRBD2
TGTGCCAGTAGCGCCCTAGGGGGCAGCGAGCAGTACTTC	CASSALGGSEQYF	-	13	TRBV19	TRBJ2-7	TRBD1
TGTGCCAGCAGCCCCGGACAGATAACCACCTACGAGCAGTACTTC	CASSPGQITTYEQYF	-	15	TRBV6-6	TRBJ2-7	-
TGTGCCAGCAGTGGGACTAGCGGGAGCAATGAGCAGTTCTTC	CASSGTSGSNEQFF	-	14	TRBV6-4	TRBJ2-1	TRBD2
TGTGCCATCAGAGAATCGACGGGGGGTAATGAGCAGTTCTTC	CAIRESTGGNEQFF	-	14	TRBV10-3	TRBJ2-1	TRBD2
TGCGCCAGCAGCTTGGTGGCCCCTCGGGAGGCCAACTATGGCTACACCTTC	CASSLVAPREANYGYTF	-	17	TRBV5-1	TRBJ1-2	-
TGTGCCAGCAGTGACACTTCGGGGGTAGGCTACAATGAGCAGTTCTTC	CASSDTSGVGYNEQFF	-	16	TRBV6-4	TRBJ2-1	-
TGTGCCAGCAGCCAAGATACGGGACAGCGCTATGGCTACACCTTC	CASSQDTGQRYGYTF	few	15	TRBV3-1/TRBV3-2	TRBJ1-2	TRBD1
TGTGCCAGCAGCTTAGATATGCGGGACGAGCAGTACTTC	CASSLDMRDEQYF	few	13	TRBV11-2	TRBJ2-7	-
TGTGCCAGCTCACCGATTCGACCAGACAGTGTTAATCAGCCCCAGCATTTT	CASSPIRPDSVNQPQHF	-	17	TRBV18	TRBJ1-5	-
TGTGCCAGCAGAGGACGGGACAATCAGCCCCAGCATTTT	CASRGRDNQPQHF	-	13	TRBV2	TRBJ1-5	-
TGTGCCAGCAGCGGGGCCGCGACTACTGAAAAACTGTTTTTT	CASSGAATTEKLFF	-	14	TRBV28	TRBJ1-4	-
TGTGCCAGCCGATCGGGGACAAACACTGAAGCTTTCTTT	CASRSGTNTEAFF	-	13	TRBV27	TRBJ1-1	-
TGTGCCAGCAGCTTAAACTCGCAGGGGGGTAGGGCTTTCTTT	CASSLNSQGGRAFF	-	14	TRBV7-9	TRBJ1-1	TRBD1
TGTGCCAGCAGTGGCGACAGAAACTACGAGCAGTACTTC	CASSGDRNYEQYF	-	13	TRBV2	TRBJ2-7	-
TGTGCCAGCAGTGAAGGTGGCGGGGTGAGCGAGCAGTACTTC	CASSEGGGVSEQYF	-	14	TRBV25-1	TRBJ2-7	-
TGTGCCAGCAGCTCGGTATGGCGGGAGGGCCGAAGGACCGGGGAGCTGTTTTTT	CASSSVWREGRRTGELFF	-	18	TRBV11-2	TRBJ2-2	TRBD2
TGTGCCAGCAATTCAGGGCCGGCAACTAATGAAAAACTGTTTTTT	CASNSGPATNEKLFF	-	15	TRBV2	TRBJ1-4	-
TGCGCCAGCAGCTTGGGGACAGTCTATGGCTACACCTTC	CASSLGTVYGYTF	-	13	TRBV5-1	TRBJ1-2	-
TGCGCCAGTACGATCCCCGGGGGGGCGGATAATGAGCAGTTCTTC	CASTIPGGADNEQFF	-	15	TRBV5-1	TRBJ2-1	TRBD2
TGTGCCAGCAGTCCCGGACAGGCAGGAGGAAACACCATATATTTT	CASSPGQAGGNTIYF	-	15	TRBV2	TRBJ1-3	TRBD1
TGTGCCAGCATTCGACGAGAGGCGGGAGTAGGCGAGCAGTACTTC	CASIRREAGVGEQYF	-	15	TRBV6-5	TRBJ2-7	TRBD2
TGTGCCACCAGCAGAGACATTGAGACCCAGTACTTC	CATSRDIETQYF	-	12	TRBV15	TRBJ2-5	-
TGTGCCAGCGCCAGGGCATGGGAACTGTTTTTT	CASARAWELFF	few	11	TRBV6-5	TRBJ1-4	-
TGTGCCAGCTCACCTGGGGACCTAGGGAATTCACCCCTCCACTTT	CASSPGDLGNSPLHF	-	15	TRBV18	TRBJ1-6	-
TGTGCCAGCAGTTACAACGGGGGGTGGGACAATGAGCAGTTCTTC	CASSYNGGWDNEQFF	-	15	TRBV6-2/TRBV6-3	TRBJ2-1	TRBD2
TGTGCCAGCAGCCAAGATCGGAGAGGACAGGGGGTATCCGGGGAGCTGTTTTTT	CASSQDRRGQGVSGELFF	few	18	TRBV4-2	TRBJ2-2	TRBD1
TGTGCCAGCAGCACCCTCGACAGAGCCAATTCACCCCTCCACTTT	CASSTLDRANSPLHF	few	15	TRBV9	TRBJ1-6	-
TGCGCCAGCAGCTTTGGCAGGGGCGATGGCTACACCTTC	CASSFGRGDGYTF	-	13	TRBV5-1	TRBJ1-2	-
TGTGCCAGCAGCGTAGCTACTGGGTCAAACTATGGCTACACCTTC	CASSVATGSNYGYTF	-	15	TRBV9	TRBJ1-2	-
TGTGCCAGCAGCTTAGGGGACCATCAAGAGACCCAGTACTTC	CASSLGDHQETQYF	-	14	TRBV7-2	TRBJ2-5	-
TGTGCCAGCCTAGAGCCTACTACTACCGAGCAGTACTTC	CASLEPTTTEQYF	few	13	TRBV28	TRBJ2-7	-
TGTGCCAGCAGTGAAGCCCAACTAGCCAGTAGGGAGACCCAGTACTTC	CASSEAQLASRETQYF	-	16	TRBV2	TRBJ2-5	-
TGTGCCAGCAGTCGGGGACAGGGATCGCACTATGGCTACACCTTC	CASSRGQGSHYGYTF	-	15	TRBV27	TRBJ1-2	TRBD1
TGCGCCAGCAGCCAAGTGGCTAGCGGGAGGGCTGGTTGGGGCGAGCAGTACTTC	CASSQVASGRAGWGEQYF	-	18	TRBV4-1	TRBJ2-7	TRBD2
TGCAGTGCTAGGGGGAACACTGAAGCTTTCTTT	CSARGNTEAFF	-	11	TRBV20-1	TRBJ1-1	-
TGCGCCAGCAGCCAGAATAATTCACCCCTCCACTTT	CASSQNNSPLHF	-	12	TRBV4-1	TRBJ1-6	-